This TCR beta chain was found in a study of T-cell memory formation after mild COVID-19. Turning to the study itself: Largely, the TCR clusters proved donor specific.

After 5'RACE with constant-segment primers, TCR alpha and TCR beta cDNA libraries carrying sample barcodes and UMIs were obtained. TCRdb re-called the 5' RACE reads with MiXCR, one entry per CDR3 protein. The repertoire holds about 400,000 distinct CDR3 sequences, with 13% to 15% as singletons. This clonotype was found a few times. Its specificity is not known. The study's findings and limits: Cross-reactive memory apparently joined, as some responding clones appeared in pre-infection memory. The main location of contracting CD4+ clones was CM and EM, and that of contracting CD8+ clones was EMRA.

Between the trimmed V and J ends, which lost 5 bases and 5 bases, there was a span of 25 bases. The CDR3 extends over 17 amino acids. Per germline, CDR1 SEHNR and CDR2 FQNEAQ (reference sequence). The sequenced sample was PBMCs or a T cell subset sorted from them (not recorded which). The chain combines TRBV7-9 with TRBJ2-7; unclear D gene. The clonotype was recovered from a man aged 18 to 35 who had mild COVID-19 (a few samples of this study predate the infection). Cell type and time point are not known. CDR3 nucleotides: TGTGCCAGCAGCCGAAATACCGGATCTAATCGCCCCCACGAGCAGTACTTC. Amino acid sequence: CASSRNTGSNRPHEQYF.